The rows below give T cell receptor beta chains drawn from one sample of a study of cytomegalovirus exposure and HLA in healthy donors. Assay used: immunoSEQ multiplex PCR; TCRdb lists only in-frame clones, some missing. There are about 250,000 clones in the sample; about 90% occur only once, and around 13% lies in the top ten. The source material was PBMCs. Receptors were obtained from a man aged 18-30 years in good health and CMV-seropositive. Both conserved end residues are part of each CDR3. A D gene is named only where the DNA matches it firmly. Not every row has a clone size; where given, it reads once, few, many or a size class.

clone_size j_call d_call v_call cdr3_nt cdr3_aa
- TRBJ2-3 TRBD2 TRBV27 TGTGCCAGCAGTTTATCTAGCGGGGTGAGGCAGTATTTT CASSLSSGVRQYF
- TRBJ2-1 - TRBV30 TGTGCCTGGAGTGTACAGGAGAGGGCCGAGCAGTTCTTC CAWSVQERAEQFF
- TRBJ2-1 TRBD1 TRBV9 TGTGCCAGCAGCGTAAGCTATGTGACAGGGGAAAACAATGAGCAGTTCTTC CASSVSYVTGENNEQFF
few TRBJ2-7 - TRBV18 TGTGCCAGCTCACCATCGGACTCCTACGAGCAGTACTTC CASSPSDSYEQYF
- TRBJ2-3 - TRBV13 TGTGCCAGCAGCTTAGGCTCGACACCAAGCACAGATACGCAGTATTTT CASSLGSTPSTDTQYF
- TRBJ1-2 TRBD1 TRBV18 TGTGCCAGCTCACCACCGGGAGGCAGGGGGCCTGGCTACACCTTC CASSPPGGRGPGYTF
- TRBJ2-1 TRBD2 TRBV7-2 TGTGCCAGCAGCCCCCGGAGCGGGAGGGCCAATGAGCAGTTCTTC CASSPRSGRANEQFF
- TRBJ1-2 TRBD1 TRBV6-6 TGTGCCAGCAGTGATACCCTGACAGGGCGGCGAGGCTACACCTTC CASSDTLTGRRGYTF
few TRBJ1-2 - TRBV7-3 TGTGCCAGCAGCCCCACCGGGGGGGACGGGACTAATGGCTACACCTTC CASSPTGGDGTNGYTF
- TRBJ2-2 TRBD2 TRBV4-3 TGCGCCAGCAGCCTAACTAGCGGGCGCAACACCGGGGAGCTGTTTTTT CASSLTSGRNTGELFF
once TRBJ1-5 - TRBV27 TGTGCCAGCAGTTTATTCGGACACCTGAGGGATCAGCCCCAGCATTTT CASSLFGHLRDQPQHF
- TRBJ1-5 TRBD1 TRBV7-2 TGTGCCAGCAGCTTATCAGGACAGGGGGGTACCAATCAGCCCCAGCATTTT CASSLSGQGGTNQPQHF
- TRBJ1-3 - TRBV18 TGTGCCAGCTCACCCCAGGGCTCTGGAAACACCATATATTTT CASSPQGSGNTIYF
- TRBJ1-2 - TRBV28 TGTGCCAGCAGTTCCACGGGGGGGGGACCTGGCTACACCTTC CASSSTGGGPGYTF
- TRBJ2-1 TRBD1 TRBV9 TGTGCCAGCAGCGTAGAGACAGGGGGCTACTACAATGAGCAGTTCTTC CASSVETGGYYNEQFF
- TRBJ2-2 - TRBV7-9 TGTGCCAGCAGCTTAGCGGCGCACCCCGGGGAGCTGTTTTTT CASSLAAHPGELFF
once TRBJ1-2 TRBD1 TRBV2 TGTGCCAGCAGTGAGGTGGGACAGGGGTATGGCTACACCTTC CASSEVGQGYGYTF
- TRBJ1-1 - TRBV7-3 TGTGCCAGCAGCTTGGGAGGGGGCACTGAAGCTTTCTTT CASSLGGGTEAFF
- TRBJ1-2 - TRBV7-2 TGTGCCAGCAGCTTCGGGGGGGTCTATGGCTACACCTTC CASSFGGVYGYTF
- TRBJ1-2 - TRBV2 TGTGCCAGCAGTGAAGGGGTTGATGGCTACACCTTC CASSEGVDGYTF
- TRBJ2-1 - TRBV30 TGTGCCTGGAGTGTCAGGTCCAATGAGCAGTTCTTC CAWSVRSNEQFF
- TRBJ2-3 TRBD2 TRBV28 TGTGCCAGCAGTGACCATCCGGGACTAGCGGGAACCACAGATACGCAGTATTTT CASSDHPGLAGTTDTQYF
few TRBJ1-1 - TRBV5-5 TGTGCCAGCAGCTTGGGTCGGTTGAACACTGAAGCTTTCTTT CASSLGRLNTEAFF
- TRBJ2-2 TRBD1 TRBV27 TGTGCCAGCAGTGTGGAACAGGGGGCTGGGACCGGGGAGCTGTTTTTT CASSVEQGAGTGELFF
few TRBJ1-1 - TRBV5-6 TGTGCCAGCAGCTGGGCCAAATCCGGACGGCACACTGAAGCTTTCTTT CASSWAKSGRHTEAFF
- TRBJ2-4 - TRBV14 TGTGCCAGCAGCCAAGGGACAGTAGCCAAAAACATTCAGTACTTC CASSQGTVAKNIQYF
- TRBJ2-7 - TRBV11-2 TGTGCCAGCAGCTTAGAGGGCAGGGGCTACGAGCAGTACTTC CASSLEGRGYEQYF
once TRBJ2-7 - TRBV29-1 TGCAGCGTTGAAGATGAGGGTTCCTCCTACGAGCAGTACTTC CSVEDEGSSYEQYF
- TRBJ1-1 - TRBV14 TGTGCCAGCAGCCAAAAGGTTTACACTGAAGCTTTCTTT CASSQKVYTEAFF
- TRBJ1-5 TRBD1 TRBV29-1 TGCAGCGCCTTGACAGGGGGGATCGATCAGCCCCAGCATTTT CSALTGGIDQPQHF
- TRBJ2-7 - TRBV7-9 TGTGCCAGCAGCTTATTCCCCGATACCTACGAGCAGTACTTC CASSLFPDTYEQYF
- TRBJ1-1 - TRBV28 TGTGCCACCGCTCCCCAGCACGGTGAAGCTTTCTTT CATAPQHGEAFF
- TRBJ2-1 - TRBV4-2 TGTGCCAGCAGCCAAGATAGCAAGCGCCGGGGGAATGAGCAGTTCTTC CASSQDSKRRGNEQFF
- TRBJ2-7 TRBD2 TRBV5-1 TGCGCCAGCAGCTTTTCTACTAGCGTAACCTACGAGCAGTACTTC CASSFSTSVTYEQYF
- TRBJ1-5 - TRBV19 TGTGCCAGTAGAACCGCGGGGGGGAGCAATCAGCCCCAGCATTTT CASRTAGGSNQPQHF
- TRBJ2-7 TRBD1 TRBV6-5 TGTGCCAGCAGTCTTGGACAGGCGAGCTACGAGCAGTACTTC CASSLGQASYEQYF
- TRBJ2-3 - TRBV2 TGTGCCAGCAGTGAATTGGCCGGGAATACGCAGTATTTT CASSELAGNTQYF
- TRBJ2-1 TRBD1 TRBV25-1 TGTGCCAGCAGTAAAGGGACAGGGGGAAGGCATGAGCAGTTCTTC CASSKGTGGRHEQFF
- TRBJ1-5 - TRBV6-5 TGTGCCAGCAGTTATCGGCCAAGCAATCAGCCCCAGCATTTT CASSYRPSNQPQHF
few TRBJ2-2 - TRBV9 TGTGCCAGCAGCTCAACCGGGGAGCTGTTTTTT CASSSTGELFF
- TRBJ2-6 - TRBV11-2 TGTGCCAGCAGCTTAGTCGGACCGAACTCTGGGGCCAACGTCCTGACTTTC CASSLVGPNSGANVLTF
- TRBJ2-7 - TRBV14 TGTGCCAGCAGCCAAGCTGGTAAGCAGTACTTC CASSQAGKQYF
once TRBJ1-1 - TRBV28 TGTGCCAGCAGTTCTCGGTTAGCTTTCTTT CASSSRLAFF
- TRBJ2-3 - TRBV30 TGTGCCTGGACGGTCGGGTTAAGCACAGATACGCAGTATTTT CAWTVGLSTDTQYF
- TRBJ1-5 - TRBV28 TGTGCCAGCAACAGGGACGGCCAGCCCCAGCATTTT CASNRDGQPQHF
- TRBJ2-1 - TRBV5-1 TGCGCCAGCAGCCTCTTCTATGGCGAGTACGCTCGCGACAATGAGCAGTTCTTC CASSLFYGEYARDNEQFF
- TRBJ2-2 - TRBV4-3 TGCGCCAGCAGCCAAGAAAGGGGCACCGGGGAGCTGTTTTTT CASSQERGTGELFF